This record looks at one TCR beta chain sequence and its context. Data came from immunoSEQ multiplex PCR; TCRdb stores just in-frame clones and leaves some out. Counted here are 190,000 or so clones, roughly 87% occurring once; the ten biggest clones make up around a tenth. This sample is drawn from a study of blood T cell repertoires in COVID-19. The sequence came from a man in his late teens or twenties with acute COVID-19. Specimen: PBMCs or T cells enriched from blood (not recorded which).

The CDR3 coding sequence is TGTGCCAGCAGTTTGAGGACAGGGGTGAGCCTTGGGTCTGAGCAGTTCTTC. Its translation: CASSLRTGVSLGSEQFF. This chain joins TRBV27 and TRBJ2-1; 9 nucleotides align to TRBD1. The CDR3 has 17 residues. The V and J ends lost 3 bases and 9 bases, in that order; junction bases with no gene match: 15. CDR1 and CDR2 from the germline V gene are MNHEY and SMNVEV (reference sequence).